The TCR beta chain under discussion was sequenced for a study of blood T cell repertoires in COVID-19. In the authors' methods: Reference gene primer amplification in the assay estimated nucleated cell counts. Profiling relied on immunoSEQ multiplex PCR, and the TCRdb table lists in-frame clones only, not all of them. The D gene and trimming were derived from the DNA, and the V and J assignments and clone size from that table. Among 40,000 to 55,000 clones listed, 80% to 85% were seen once. Germline-derived CDR1 and CDR2 are SGHDT and YYEEEE. The V end was cut by 3 bases, the J end by 3 bases, with 18 bases between. The CDR3 is made up of 17 amino acids.

The source material was peripheral blood. The V gene is TRBV5-6, the J gene TRBJ1-4; maybe TRBD1 (6 bases). The sequence was obtained from a human donor with acute or convalescent COVID-19. The donor label of this sample is uncertain. The CDR3, as DNA: TGTGCCAGCAGCTGGGGCGGGGGGGCGGCTTCTAATGAAAAACTGTTTTTT. It codes for CASSWGGGAASNEKLFF.